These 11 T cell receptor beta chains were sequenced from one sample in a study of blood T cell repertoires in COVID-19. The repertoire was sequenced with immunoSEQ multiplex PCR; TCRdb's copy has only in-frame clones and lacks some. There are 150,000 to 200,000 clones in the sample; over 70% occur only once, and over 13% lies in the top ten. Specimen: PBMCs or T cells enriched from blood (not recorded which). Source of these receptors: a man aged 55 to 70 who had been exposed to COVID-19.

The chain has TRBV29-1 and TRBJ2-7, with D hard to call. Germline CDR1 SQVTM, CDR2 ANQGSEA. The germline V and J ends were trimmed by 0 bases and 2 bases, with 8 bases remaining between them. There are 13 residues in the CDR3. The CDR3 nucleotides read TGCAGCGTTGAAGATCCAGGAACCTACGAGCAGTACTTC. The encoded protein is CSVEDPGTYEQYF.

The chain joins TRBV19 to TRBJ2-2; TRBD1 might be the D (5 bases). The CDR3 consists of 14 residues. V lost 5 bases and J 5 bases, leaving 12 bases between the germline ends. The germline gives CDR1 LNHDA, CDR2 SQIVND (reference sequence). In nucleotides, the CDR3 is TGTGCCAGTAGTCATAGGGGTAGAACCGGGGAGCTGTTTTTT. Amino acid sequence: CASSHRGRTGELFF.

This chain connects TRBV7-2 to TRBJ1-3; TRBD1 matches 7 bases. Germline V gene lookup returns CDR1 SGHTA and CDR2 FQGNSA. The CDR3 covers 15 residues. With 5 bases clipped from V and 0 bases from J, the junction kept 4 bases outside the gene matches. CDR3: CASSRTGSSGNTIYF. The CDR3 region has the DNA TGTGCCAGCAGCCGGACAGGCTCCTCTGGAAACACCATATATTTT.

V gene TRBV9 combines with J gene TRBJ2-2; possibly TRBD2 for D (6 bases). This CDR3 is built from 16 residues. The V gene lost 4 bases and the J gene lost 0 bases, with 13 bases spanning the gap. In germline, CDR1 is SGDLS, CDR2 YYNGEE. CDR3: CASSPLSGSNTGELFF. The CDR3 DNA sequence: TGTGCCAGCAGCCCCCTTAGCGGCTCGAACACCGGGGAGCTGTTTTTT.

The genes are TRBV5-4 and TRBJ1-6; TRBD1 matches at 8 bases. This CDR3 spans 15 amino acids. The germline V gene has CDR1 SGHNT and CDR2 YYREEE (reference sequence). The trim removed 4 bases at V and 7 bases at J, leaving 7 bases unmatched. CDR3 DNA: TGTGCCAGCAGCCCGGACAGGGTTCCCAATTCACCCCTCCACTTT. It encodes CASSPDRVPNSPLHF.

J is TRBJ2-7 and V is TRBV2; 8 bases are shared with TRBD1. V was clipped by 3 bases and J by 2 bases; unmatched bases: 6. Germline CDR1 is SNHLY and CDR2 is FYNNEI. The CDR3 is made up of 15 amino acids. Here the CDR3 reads CASSEQGALPYEQYF. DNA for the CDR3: TGTGCCAGCAGTGAGCAGGGGGCGCTTCCCTACGAGCAGTACTTC.

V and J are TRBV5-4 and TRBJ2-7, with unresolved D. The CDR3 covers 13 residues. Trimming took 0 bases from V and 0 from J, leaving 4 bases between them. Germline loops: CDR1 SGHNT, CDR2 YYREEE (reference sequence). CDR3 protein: CASSLALSYEQYF. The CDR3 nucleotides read TGTGCCAGCAGCTTGGCCCTCTCCTACGAGCAGTACTTC.

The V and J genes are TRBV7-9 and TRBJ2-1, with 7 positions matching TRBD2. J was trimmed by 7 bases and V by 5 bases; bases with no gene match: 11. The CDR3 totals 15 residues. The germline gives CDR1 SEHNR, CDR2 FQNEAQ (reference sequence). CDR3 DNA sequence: TGTGCCAGCAGCCCAGCGGGAATGGGGACGAATGAGCAGTTCTTC. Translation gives CASSPAGMGTNEQFF.

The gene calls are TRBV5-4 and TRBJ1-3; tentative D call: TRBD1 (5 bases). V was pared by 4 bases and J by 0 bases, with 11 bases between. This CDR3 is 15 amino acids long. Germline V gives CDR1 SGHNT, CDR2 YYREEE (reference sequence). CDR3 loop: CASSQGLSSGNTIYF. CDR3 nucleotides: TGTGCCAGCAGCCAGGGACTGAGCTCTGGAAACACCATATATTTT.

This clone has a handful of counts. This CDR3 is CASSVGGEGPNYGYTF. The CDR3 coding sequence is TGTGCCAGCAGCGTAGGCGGGGAAGGCCCTAACTATGGCTACACCTTC. The rearrangement uses TRBV9 and TRBJ1-2; D is unclear. The CDR3 sequence is 16 residues long. Trimming took 0 bases from V and 0 from J, leaving 12 bases between them. Germline V CDR1 and CDR2: SGDLS, YYNGEE.

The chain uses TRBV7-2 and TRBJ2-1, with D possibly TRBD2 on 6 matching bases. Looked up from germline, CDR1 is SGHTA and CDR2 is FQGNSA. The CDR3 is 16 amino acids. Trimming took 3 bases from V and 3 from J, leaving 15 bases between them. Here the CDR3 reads CASSLGFGGGYNEQFF. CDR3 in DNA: TGTGCCAGCAGCTTGGGGTTTGGGGGAGGCTACAATGAGCAGTTCTTC.